The 11 T cell receptor beta chains reported below all come from one sample, sequenced in a study of technical replicates of blood from a few donors. Assay: immunoSEQ multiplex PCR; the TCRdb copy retains only in-frame clones and omits some. The sample lists tens of thousands of clones; around 90% were seen once. Source material: T cells isolated from PBMCs. The receptor set was obtained from a human donor in good health.

The chain recombines TRBV6-5 with TRBJ2-7; the D is unclear. CDR1 is MNHEY, CDR2 SVGAGI, per germline. V gave up 7 bases and J gave up 4 bases, with 8 bases separating them. The length of the CDR3 is 11 residues. CDR3 region: CASTTEYEQYF. The CDR3 DNA follows: TGTGCCAGCACAACTGAGTACGAGCAGTACTTC.

This sequence joins TRBV7-2 and TRBJ1-2; possibly TRBD1 for D (6 bases). The CDR3 extends over 16 amino acids. Germline assignment: CDR1 SGHTA and CDR2 FQGNSA. With 2 bases removed from V and 8 bases from J, the gap between germline ends came to 21 bases. In DNA, the CDR3 is TGTGCCAGCAGCTTAAATTTGGGCAGGGGTACGGGCGGCTACACCTTC. Residues: CASSLNLGRGTGGYTF.

The chain uses TRBV10-2 and TRBJ1-2, with D possibly matching TRBD1 (6 bases). This CDR3 comprises 15 residues. Germline CDR1 reads WSHSY; CDR2 reads SAAADI. V dropped 5 bases and J dropped 0 bases, with 13 bases sitting between them. The DNA for the CDR3 is TGCGCCAGCAGTAGGATTTACAGGGCTAACTATGGCTACACCTTC. Amino acid sequence: CASSRIYRANYGYTF.

J is TRBJ2-7 and V is TRBV7-2; D call uncertain. Deletions cut 2 bases from V and 0 bases from J, with 8 bases between. This CDR3 is built from 14 residues. The germline V gene encodes CDR1 SGHTA and CDR2 FQGNSA. The CDR3 region has the DNA TGTGCCAGCAGCTTATGGGCGAGCTCCTACGAGCAGTACTTC. This sequence encodes CASSLWASSYEQYF.

The chain links TRBV7-8 to TRBJ2-4; no clear D gene. Germline assignment: CDR1 SGHVS and CDR2 FQNEAQ. The CDR3 contains 16 residues. V dropped 6 bases and J dropped 1 base, with 16 bases sitting between them. The CDR3 is CASSTIDYGAKNIQYF. Here the CDR3 DNA reads TGTGCCAGCAGTACCATAGATTACGGGGCCAAAAACATTCAGTACTTC.

The V gene is TRBV4-3, the J gene TRBJ1-1; no definite D call. The V gene lost 2 bases and the J gene lost 6 bases, with 10 bases spanning the gap. The length of the CDR3 is 13 residues. CDR1 LGHNA and CDR2 YSLEER come from the germline V gene. The CDR3 DNA reads TGCGCCAGCAGCCAATGGGCGCGAGCTGAAGCTTTCTTT. It specifies CASSQWARAEAFF.

The rearrangement uses TRBV27 and TRBJ2-3, with D possibly being TRBD2 (6 bases). This CDR3 comprises 15 residues. The germline V and J ends were trimmed by 6 bases and 5 bases, with 18 bases remaining between them. In germline, CDR1 is MNHEY, CDR2 SMNVEV (reference sequence). Here the CDR3 DNA reads TGTGCCAGCAGGTCTAGGGCGGGAAAAGAAGATACGCAGTATTTT. Translating it yields CASRSRAGKEDTQYF.

This clone occurred a few times. The chain joins TRBV7-2 to TRBJ2-1; D ambiguous. V lost 5 bases and J 4 bases, leaving 6 bases between the germline ends. Looked up from germline, CDR1 is SGHTA and CDR2 is FQGNSA. CDR3 length: 12 residues. CDR3 nucleotides: TGTGCCAGCAGCCTCTCGTACAATGAGCAGTTCTTC. The encoded protein is CASSLSYNEQFF.

The chain recombines TRBV5-1 with TRBJ2-2; TRBD1 agrees at 7 bases. The CDR3 runs 16 residues. The V segment lost 5 bases and the J segment 2 bases; nucleotides outside the gene matches: 9. CDR1 is SGHRS, CDR2 YFSETQ, per germline. The CDR3 loop reads CASSFSGTENTGELFF. The CDR3 region has the DNA TGCGCCAGCAGTTTCTCCGGGACAGAAAACACCGGGGAGCTGTTTTTT.

The J gene is TRBJ2-1, the V gene TRBV5-1, with TRBD1 matching 11 bases. The germline gives CDR1 SGHRS, CDR2 YFSETQ. CDR3 size: 15 residues. V was clipped by 5 bases and J by 5 bases; unmatched bases: 6. The CDR3 coding sequence is TGCGCCAGCAGGCGAGGACAGGGGGCTAACAATGAGCAGTTCTTC. It specifies CASRRGQGANNEQFF.

V is TRBV7-9 and J is TRBJ1-5; D is unresolved. V was trimmed by 4 bases and J by 6 bases, leaving 16 bases between them. The CDR3 has 15 amino acids. Per germline, CDR1 SEHNR and CDR2 FQNEAQ (reference sequence). CDR3 bases: TGTGCCAGCAGCTATGAGGAAGAGGGTAGTCAGCCCCAGCATTTT. Encoded protein: CASSYEEEGSQPQHF.